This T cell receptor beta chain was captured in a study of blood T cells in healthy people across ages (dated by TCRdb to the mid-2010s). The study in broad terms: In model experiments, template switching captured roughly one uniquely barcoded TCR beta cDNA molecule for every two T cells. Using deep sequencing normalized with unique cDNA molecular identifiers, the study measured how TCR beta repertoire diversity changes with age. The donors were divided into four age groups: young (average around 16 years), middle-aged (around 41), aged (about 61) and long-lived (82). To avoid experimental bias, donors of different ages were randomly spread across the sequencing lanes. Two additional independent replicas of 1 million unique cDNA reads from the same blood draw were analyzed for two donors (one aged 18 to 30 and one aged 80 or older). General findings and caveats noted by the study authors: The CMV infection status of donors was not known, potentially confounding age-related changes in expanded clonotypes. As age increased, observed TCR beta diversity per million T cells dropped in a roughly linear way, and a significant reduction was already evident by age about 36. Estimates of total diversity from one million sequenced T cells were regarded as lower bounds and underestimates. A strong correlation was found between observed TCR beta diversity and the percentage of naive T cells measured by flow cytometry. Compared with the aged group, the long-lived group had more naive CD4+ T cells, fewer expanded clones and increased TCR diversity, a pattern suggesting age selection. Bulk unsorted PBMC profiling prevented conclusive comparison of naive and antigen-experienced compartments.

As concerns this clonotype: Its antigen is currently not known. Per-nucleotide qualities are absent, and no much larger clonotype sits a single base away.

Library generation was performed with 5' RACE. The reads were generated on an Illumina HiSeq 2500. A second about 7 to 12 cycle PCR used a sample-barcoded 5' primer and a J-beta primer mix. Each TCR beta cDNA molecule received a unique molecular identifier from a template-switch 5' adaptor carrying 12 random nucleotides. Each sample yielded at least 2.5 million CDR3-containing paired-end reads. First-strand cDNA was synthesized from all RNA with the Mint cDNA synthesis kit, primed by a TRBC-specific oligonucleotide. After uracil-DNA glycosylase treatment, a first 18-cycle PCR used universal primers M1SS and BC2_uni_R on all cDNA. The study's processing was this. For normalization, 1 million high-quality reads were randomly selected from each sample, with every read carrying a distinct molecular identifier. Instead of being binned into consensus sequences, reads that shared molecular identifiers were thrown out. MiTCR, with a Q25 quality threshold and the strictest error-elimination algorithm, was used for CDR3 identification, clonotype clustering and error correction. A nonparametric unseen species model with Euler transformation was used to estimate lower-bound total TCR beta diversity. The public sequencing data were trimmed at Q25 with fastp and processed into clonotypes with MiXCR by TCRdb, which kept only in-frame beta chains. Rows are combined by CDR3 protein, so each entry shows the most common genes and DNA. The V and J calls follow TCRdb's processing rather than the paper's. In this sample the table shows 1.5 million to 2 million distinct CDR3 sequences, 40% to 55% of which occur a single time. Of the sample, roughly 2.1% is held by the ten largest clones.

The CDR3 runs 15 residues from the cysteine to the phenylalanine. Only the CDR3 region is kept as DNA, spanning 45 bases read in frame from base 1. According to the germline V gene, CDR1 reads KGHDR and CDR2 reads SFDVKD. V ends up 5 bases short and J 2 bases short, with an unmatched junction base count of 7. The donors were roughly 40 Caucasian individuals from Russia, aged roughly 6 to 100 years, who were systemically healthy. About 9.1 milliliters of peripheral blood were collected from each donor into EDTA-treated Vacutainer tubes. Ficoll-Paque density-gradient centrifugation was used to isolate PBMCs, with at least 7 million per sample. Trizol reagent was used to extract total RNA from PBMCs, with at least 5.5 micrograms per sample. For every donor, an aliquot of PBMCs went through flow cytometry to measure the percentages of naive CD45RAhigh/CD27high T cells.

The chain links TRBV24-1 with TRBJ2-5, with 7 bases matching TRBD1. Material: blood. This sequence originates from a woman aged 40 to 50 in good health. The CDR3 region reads CATSGDRTDQETQYF. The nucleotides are TGTGCCACCAGTGGGGACAGAACAGATCAAGAGACCCAGTACTTC.